Listed below are T cell receptor beta chains from one sample, sequenced in a study of long-term antiretroviral therapy in people with HIV. Libraries were prepared by immunoSEQ multiplex PCR; TCRdb keeps only in-frame clonotypes and omits some of them. Of about 14,000 clones listed, roughly four fifths are singletons. The material sequenced was unsorted PBMCs, taken 1.8 years before starting antiretroviral therapy. These receptors originate from a woman in her thirties or forties with HIV. The CDR3 runs from the conserved cysteine through the conserved F or W. D genes are given only for firm matches. The size entry is marked missing in some rows and otherwise reads once, few, many or a size class.

CDR3	DNA	V	J	D	size
CASSILDQPQHF	TGTGCCAGTAGTATATTAGATCAGCCCCAGCATTTT	TRBV19	TRBJ1-5	-	-
CASSLGQGGYTF	TGTGCCAGCAGCCTCGGACAGGGGGGCTACACCTTC	TRBV7-8	TRBJ1-2	TRBD1	-
CASSRGKETQYF	TGTGCCAGCAGCCGGGGGAAAGAGACCCAGTACTTC	TRBV11-2	TRBJ2-5	-	-
CATYPSAGSYEQYF	TGTGCCACCTACCCTAGCGCTGGATCCTACGAGCAGTACTTC	TRBV10-3	TRBJ2-7	-	-
CASMSAGGLGTQYF	TGTGCCAGTATGTCGGCGGGAGGCCTTGGTACGCAGTATTTT	TRBV19	TRBJ2-3	TRBD2	-
CASSEQNYEQYF	TGTGCCAGTAGTGAGCAGAACTACGAGCAGTACTTC	TRBV19	TRBJ2-7	-	-
CASSQEKGLSTDTQYF	TGCGCCAGCAGCCAAGAGAAGGGGCTAAGCACAGATACGCAGTATTTT	TRBV4-3	TRBJ2-3	-	-
CASSQEVGTGANYGYTF	TGTGCCAGCAGCCAAGAGGTGGGGACGGGAGCTAACTATGGCTACACCTTC	TRBV4-2	TRBJ1-2	-	-
CSGVGLSEQFF	TGCAGCGGTGTGGGGTTGAGTGAGCAGTTCTTC	TRBV29-1	TRBJ2-1	-	-
CSEVRAPYNEQFF	TGCAGCGAGGTCCGGGCACCCTACAATGAGCAGTTCTTC	TRBV29-1	TRBJ2-1	-	medium-sized
CASSSLAGAKYEQYF	TGTGCCAGCAGTTCTCTAGCGGGGGCTAAATACGAGCAGTACTTC	TRBV28	TRBJ2-7	TRBD2	-
CASSPRVMPYEQYF	TGTGCCAGCAGCCCCCGCGTGATGCCCTACGAGCAGTACTTC	TRBV27	TRBJ2-7	-	-
CASTLPAGGPGGELFF	TGTGCCAGCACCCTCCCCGCGGGAGGGCCCGGCGGGGAGCTGTTTTTT	TRBV7-9	TRBJ2-2	TRBD2	few
CSGAGTGVDNEQFF	TGCAGCGGGGCCGGGACAGGGGTCGACAATGAGCAGTTCTTC	TRBV29-1	TRBJ2-1	TRBD1	-
CASSLQTSGIMDTQYF	TGTGCCAGCAGCTTACAGACTAGCGGGATAATGGATACGCAGTATTTT	TRBV7-3	TRBJ2-3	TRBD2	-
CSVLPTVEQFF	TGCAGCGTCTTACCGACTGTTGAGCAGTTCTTC	TRBV29-1	TRBJ2-1	-	-
CASNRQGGDQPQHF	TGTGCCAGCAACCGACAGGGTGGGGATCAGCCCCAGCATTTT	TRBV2	TRBJ1-5	TRBD1	-
CASSIVRNYGYTF	TGTGCCAGCAGTATAGTCAGAAACTATGGCTACACCTTC	TRBV2	TRBJ1-2	-	-
CASSPRDYSYEQYF	TGTGCCAGCAGTCCCCGGGACTACTCCTACGAGCAGTACTTC	TRBV6-5	TRBJ2-7	TRBD2	few
CASSEGPQGITEAFF	TGTGCCAGCAGTGAGGGCCCACAGGGGATCACTGAAGCTTTCTTT	TRBV2	TRBJ1-1	TRBD1	-
CASSVGFSSYEQYF	TGTGCCAGCAGCGTCGGGTTTAGTAGTTACGAGCAGTACTTC	TRBV7-9	TRBJ2-7	-	-
CSVESGANVLTF	TGCAGCGTTGAATCCGGGGCCAACGTCCTGACTTTC	TRBV29-1	TRBJ2-6	-	-
CASSVAADRDETQYF	TGTGCCAGCAGCGTCGCAGCCGACAGGGACGAGACCCAGTACTTC	TRBV9	TRBJ2-5	TRBD1	-
CASGPSGGYNEQFF	TGTGCTAGTGGTCCCTCCGGGGGCTACAATGAGCAGTTCTTC	TRBV12-5	TRBJ2-1	-	-
CASSLLTGTSGWGYTF	TGTGCCAGCAGCTTACTAACAGGGACATCGGGCTGGGGCTACACCTTC	TRBV7-8	TRBJ1-2	-	-
CASSPTLKSYEQYF	TGTGCCAGCAGCCCGACCCTGAAATCCTACGAGCAGTACTTC	TRBV6-5	TRBJ2-7	-	few
CASTEGSGAGELFF	TGTGCCAGCACCGAAGGATCAGGGGCCGGGGAGCTGTTTTTT	TRBV9	TRBJ2-2	-	-
CASSSRSGRTTDTQYF	TGTGCCAGCAGCTCGAGGAGTGGACGGACTACAGATACGCAGTATTTT	TRBV7-9	TRBJ2-3	-	-
CASSLQLGEGYGYTF	TGTGCCAGCAGCTTGCAGTTAGGGGAAGGTTATGGCTACACCTTC	TRBV5-5	TRBJ1-2	-	-
CASSSTPGLAEGELFF	TGTGCCAGTAGTTCTACACCGGGACTAGCGGAAGGGGAGCTGTTTTTT	TRBV19	TRBJ2-2	TRBD2	-
CASSRGGSTDTQYF	TGTGCCAGCAGCCGCGGCGGAAGCACAGATACGCAGTATTTT	TRBV5-6	TRBJ2-3	-	-
CASSLPGQVYGYTF	TGTGCCAGCAGTCTACCGGGACAGGTCTATGGCTACACCTTC	TRBV28	TRBJ1-2	TRBD1	few
CASSWEQGPYTEAFF	TGCGCCAGCAGCTGGGAACAGGGCCCTTACACTGAAGCTTTCTTT	TRBV5-1	TRBJ1-1	-	-
CASSLNENFGYTF	TGCGCCAGCAGCTTGAATGAGAACTTTGGCTACACCTTC	TRBV5-1	TRBJ1-2	-	-
CASSFRDRGPFETQYF	TGTGCCAGCAGCTTCCGGGACAGGGGGCCTTTTGAGACCCAGTACTTC	TRBV14	TRBJ2-5	TRBD1	-
CASSLAGTSGTDTQYF	TGCGCCAGCAGCTTGGCCGGGACTAGCGGCACAGATACGCAGTATTTT	TRBV5-1	TRBJ2-3	TRBD2	-
CASSEIGYEQYF	TGTGCCAGCAGTGAAATTGGGTACGAGCAGTACTTC	TRBV6-1	TRBJ2-7	-	-
CASSVGTGGGETQYF	TGTGCCAGCAGCGTAGGAACGGGAGGAGGAGAGACCCAGTACTTC	TRBV9	TRBJ2-5	TRBD2	-
CASSAAGGFYEQYF	TGTGCCAGTAGTGCAGCGGGAGGTTTCTACGAGCAGTACTTC	TRBV19	TRBJ2-7	TRBD2	-
CASSASGDRGKLFF	TGTGCCAGCAGTGCTTCAGGGGACAGAGGAAAACTGTTTTTT	TRBV25-1	TRBJ1-4	TRBD1	once
CASRTGGSPDTQYF	TGTGCCAGCAGGACAGGGGGCTCTCCAGATACGCAGTATTTT	TRBV2	TRBJ2-3	TRBD1	few
CASSQEWTSGFSYEQYF	TGTGCCAGCAGCCAAGAGTGGACTAGCGGGTTCTCCTACGAGCAGTACTTC	TRBV14	TRBJ2-7	TRBD2	-
CAWDREGPGTDTQYF	TGTGCTTGGGACAGGGAAGGTCCGGGCACAGATACGCAGTATTTT	TRBV30	TRBJ2-3	TRBD1	few
CASSQVGDRRKLFF	TGTGCCAGCAGCCAAGTAGGGGACCGGCGAAAACTGTTTTTT	TRBV4-2	TRBJ1-4	-	-
CASSWQGSYEQYF	TGTGCCAGCAGCTGGCAGGGTTCCTACGAGCAGTACTTC	TRBV5-8	TRBJ2-7	-	once
CASSFLDQPQHF	TGTGCCAGCAGTTTCTTGGATCAGCCCCAGCATTTT	TRBV27	TRBJ1-5	-	-
CASRDRGVPPQHF	TGTGCCAGCAGGGACAGGGGAGTGCCGCCCCAGCATTTT	TRBV6-1	TRBJ1-5	TRBD1	-
CATQTVQETQYF	TGTGCCACCCAGACCGTCCAAGAGACCCAGTACTTC	TRBV6-5	TRBJ2-5	-	-
CASSIGPGYEQYF	TGTGCCAGTAGTATAGGACCCGGGTACGAGCAGTACTTC	TRBV19	TRBJ2-7	-	-